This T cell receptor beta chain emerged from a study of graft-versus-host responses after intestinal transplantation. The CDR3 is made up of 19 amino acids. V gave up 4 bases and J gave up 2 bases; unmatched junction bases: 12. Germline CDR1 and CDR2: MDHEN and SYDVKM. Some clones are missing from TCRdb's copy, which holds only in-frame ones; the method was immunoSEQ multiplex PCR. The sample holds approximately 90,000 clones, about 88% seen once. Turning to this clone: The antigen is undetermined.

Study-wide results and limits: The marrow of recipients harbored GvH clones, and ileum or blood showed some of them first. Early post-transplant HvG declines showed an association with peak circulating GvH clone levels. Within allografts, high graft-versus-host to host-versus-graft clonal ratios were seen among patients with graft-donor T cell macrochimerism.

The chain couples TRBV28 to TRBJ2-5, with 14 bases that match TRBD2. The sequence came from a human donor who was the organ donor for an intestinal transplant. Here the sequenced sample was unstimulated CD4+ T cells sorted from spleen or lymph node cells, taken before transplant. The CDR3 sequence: CASSSGTSGSPGRQETQYF. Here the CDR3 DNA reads TGTGCCAGCAGTTCGGGGACTAGCGGGAGCCCGGGGAGGCAAGAGACCCAGTACTTC.